The rows below give T cell receptor beta chains drawn from one sample of a study of blood T cell repertoires in COVID-19. Assay used: immunoSEQ multiplex PCR; TCRdb lists only in-frame clones, some missing. The sample has fewer than 250,000 clones; approximately 80% are singletons. Sequenced material: peripheral blood. The receptors were gathered from a man aged 25 to 40 with active or convalescent COVID-19. The CDR3 runs from the conserved cysteine through the conserved F or W. The D gene is left open where the match is weak. The listing skips clone size in some rows; elsewhere it reads once, few, many or a size class.

v_gene: TRBV5-4; abundance: NA; d_gene: NA; j_gene: TRBJ1-4; CDR3nt: TGTGCCAGCAGCCTGACCTCGGAGGAAAAACTGTTTTTT; CDR3aa: CASSLTSEEKLFF
v_gene: TRBV2; abundance: NA; d_gene: NA; j_gene: TRBJ1-5; CDR3nt: TGTGCCAGCAGTGATGAGGCAGGGCCAGGGCAGCCCCAGCATTTT; CDR3aa: CASSDEAGPGQPQHF
v_gene: TRBV12-3/TRBV12-4; abundance: NA; d_gene: NA; j_gene: TRBJ2-1; CDR3nt: TGTGCCAGCAGTCCAGGCAATGAGCAGCTCTTC; CDR3aa: CASSPGNEQLF
v_gene: TRBV6-1; abundance: many; d_gene: NA; j_gene: TRBJ2-3; CDR3nt: TGTGCCAGCAGTGAGGGGGCAGGGGATACAGATACGCAGTATTTT; CDR3aa: CASSEGAGDTDTQYF
v_gene: TRBV28; abundance: NA; d_gene: TRBD1; j_gene: TRBJ2-2; CDR3nt: TGTGCCAGCAACAGGGGCTCCAACACCGGGGAGCTGTTTTTT; CDR3aa: CASNRGSNTGELFF
v_gene: TRBV29-1; abundance: NA; d_gene: TRBD2; j_gene: TRBJ2-1; CDR3nt: TGCAGCGTTGAGACTAGCGGGGGAGTTGAGCAGTTCTTC; CDR3aa: CSVETSGGVEQFF
v_gene: TRBV5-5; abundance: NA; d_gene: TRBD2; j_gene: TRBJ2-2; CDR3nt: TGTGCCAGCAGCTTCCCCTCGGGGACTAGGAACACCGGGGAGCTGTTTTTT; CDR3aa: CASSFPSGTRNTGELFF
v_gene: TRBV28; abundance: many; d_gene: TRBD2; j_gene: TRBJ2-1; CDR3nt: TGTGCCAGCAGTCAATTACTAGCGGGGGGGTATGAGCAGTTCTTC; CDR3aa: CASSQLLAGGYEQFF
v_gene: TRBV7-2; abundance: NA; d_gene: NA; j_gene: TRBJ1-6; CDR3nt: TGTGCCAGCAGCTTAGCGCGGGATTTAAATTCACCCCTCCACTTT; CDR3aa: CASSLARDLNSPLHF
v_gene: TRBV5-1; abundance: NA; d_gene: NA; j_gene: TRBJ2-7; CDR3nt: TGCGCCAGCAGCTTGGACTTCCCAGGCCCTACCTACGAGCAGTACTTC; CDR3aa: CASSLDFPGPTYEQYF
v_gene: TRBV5-1; abundance: NA; d_gene: NA; j_gene: TRBJ1-1; CDR3nt: TGCGCCAGCAGCTTTCACGGGGGGGAGAACACTGAAGCTTTCTTT; CDR3aa: CASSFHGGENTEAFF
v_gene: TRBV24-1; abundance: NA; d_gene: NA; j_gene: TRBJ1-3; CDR3nt: TGTGCCACCAGTGACCCGAGCTCTGGAAACACCATATATTTT; CDR3aa: CATSDPSSGNTIYF
v_gene: TRBV30; abundance: once; d_gene: NA; j_gene: TRBJ1-3; CDR3nt: TGTGCCACAGGGATAAATGGAAACACCATATATTTT; CDR3aa: CATGINGNTIYF
v_gene: TRBV6-5; abundance: NA; d_gene: NA; j_gene: TRBJ1-1; CDR3nt: TGTGCCAGCAGTTACTCGAATCAGGGGCGCACTGAAGCTTTCTTT; CDR3aa: CASSYSNQGRTEAFF
v_gene: TRBV5-1; abundance: NA; d_gene: TRBD1; j_gene: TRBJ2-1; CDR3nt: TGCGCCAGCAGCTTGGCCGGGACCAGGGGGTACAATGAGCAGTTCTTC; CDR3aa: CASSLAGTRGYNEQFF
v_gene: TRBV28; abundance: NA; d_gene: TRBD1; j_gene: TRBJ1-6; CDR3nt: TGTGCCATCTCGCTGGGACAGGGAATTTCACCCCTCCACTTT; CDR3aa: CAISLGQGISPLHF
v_gene: TRBV7-2; abundance: NA; d_gene: TRBD2; j_gene: TRBJ2-2; CDR3nt: TGTGCCAGCAAGGGAGGGTTAAACACCGGGGAGCTGTTTTTT; CDR3aa: CASKGGLNTGELFF
v_gene: TRBV19; abundance: NA; d_gene: TRBD1; j_gene: TRBJ1-4; CDR3nt: TGTGCCAGTAGTACCGGACAGGCCCCCGCTAATGAAAAACTGTTTTTT; CDR3aa: CASSTGQAPANEKLFF
v_gene: TRBV27; abundance: NA; d_gene: TRBD1; j_gene: TRBJ2-7; CDR3nt: TGTGCCAGCAGTCCAACGACAGGGTTCCACGAGCAGTACTTC; CDR3aa: CASSPTTGFHEQYF
v_gene: TRBV18; abundance: NA; d_gene: NA; j_gene: TRBJ1-5; CDR3nt: TGTGCCAGCTCACCACCCACGATAGGACAGAGCAATCAGCCCCAGCATTTT; CDR3aa: CASSPPTIGQSNQPQHF
v_gene: TRBV28; abundance: few; d_gene: NA; j_gene: TRBJ1-1; CDR3nt: TGTGCCAGCAGTCCCCACCGACAAGAAGCTTTCTTT; CDR3aa: CASSPHRQEAFF
v_gene: TRBV6-5; abundance: NA; d_gene: NA; j_gene: TRBJ2-7; CDR3nt: TGTGCCAGCAGACAGGGTAAGGGTTCCTACGAGCAGTACTTC; CDR3aa: CASRQGKGSYEQYF
v_gene: TRBV28; abundance: NA; d_gene: NA; j_gene: TRBJ2-1; CDR3nt: TGTGCCAGCGAACAAGGGGGAGGGCCTAACAATGAGCAGTTCTTC; CDR3aa: CASEQGGGPNNEQFF
v_gene: TRBV19; abundance: NA; d_gene: NA; j_gene: TRBJ2-1; CDR3nt: TGTGCCAGTAGTTACGGGGGTAGAGATGAGCAGTTCTTC; CDR3aa: CASSYGGRDEQFF
v_gene: TRBV5-6; abundance: NA; d_gene: TRBD1; j_gene: TRBJ2-7; CDR3nt: TGTGCCAGCAGCTTTTGGGATAGCAGGGGGAGACAGTACTTC; CDR3aa: CASSFWDSRGRQYF
v_gene: TRBV30; abundance: NA; d_gene: NA; j_gene: TRBJ2-7; CDR3nt: TGTGCCTGGAGTGTAGACACCTCCGGCGGGTACGAGCAGTACTTC; CDR3aa: CAWSVDTSGGYEQYF
v_gene: TRBV7-8; abundance: NA; d_gene: TRBD2; j_gene: TRBJ2-1; CDR3nt: TGTGCCAGCAGTCATGACCCAAATCTAGCGGGGGCCTACAATGAGCAGTTCTTC; CDR3aa: CASSHDPNLAGAYNEQFF
v_gene: TRBV12-3/TRBV12-4; abundance: NA; d_gene: NA; j_gene: TRBJ1-1; CDR3nt: TGTGCCAGCACGGTGACGGGGGAGGAAGCTTTCTTT; CDR3aa: CASTVTGEEAFF
v_gene: TRBV20-1; abundance: NA; d_gene: NA; j_gene: TRBJ1-2; CDR3nt: TGCAGTGCTAGTCGCGACATGGAACTTGACTACACCTTC; CDR3aa: CSASRDMELDYTF
v_gene: TRBV5-1; abundance: NA; d_gene: TRBD1; j_gene: TRBJ1-1; CDR3nt: TGCGCCAGCAGCCTTGAAGACAGGGGTGAGGTTACTGAAGCTTTCTTT; CDR3aa: CASSLEDRGEVTEAFF
v_gene: TRBV7-9; abundance: NA; d_gene: NA; j_gene: TRBJ1-1; CDR3nt: TGTGCCAGCAGCAAACAGGGGAACACTGAAGCTTTCTTT; CDR3aa: CASSKQGNTEAFF
v_gene: TRBV2; abundance: few; d_gene: TRBD1; j_gene: TRBJ1-2; CDR3nt: TGTGCCAGCAGTGGGGCCGGGACAGGGCTCAATGGCTACACCTTC; CDR3aa: CASSGAGTGLNGYTF
v_gene: TRBV5-4; abundance: NA; d_gene: TRBD1; j_gene: TRBJ2-5; CDR3nt: TGTGCCAGCAGCTTGGGAGGACAGGGGGCGGGGGAGACCCAGTACTTC; CDR3aa: CASSLGGQGAGETQYF
v_gene: TRBV5-4; abundance: NA; d_gene: TRBD1; j_gene: TRBJ2-4; CDR3nt: TGTGCCAGCAGCTCCGGGACAGGGAGTATCGGCATTCAGTACTTC; CDR3aa: CASSSGTGSIGIQYF
v_gene: TRBV24-1; abundance: once; d_gene: NA; j_gene: TRBJ2-2; CDR3nt: TGTGCCACAGAGGCCACCGGGGAGCTGTTTTTT; CDR3aa: CATEATGELFF
v_gene: TRBV9; abundance: once; d_gene: NA; j_gene: TRBJ1-1; CDR3nt: TGTGCCAGCAGCGTAGATAGGACAGTGAACACTGAAGCTTTCTTT; CDR3aa: CASSVDRTVNTEAFF
v_gene: TRBV19; abundance: NA; d_gene: NA; j_gene: TRBJ1-4; CDR3nt: TGTGCCAGTAGCCCCACAGCAACTAATGAAAAACTGTTTTTT; CDR3aa: CASSPTATNEKLFF
v_gene: TRBV6-2/TRBV6-3; abundance: NA; d_gene: NA; j_gene: TRBJ2-7; CDR3nt: TGTGCCAGCAGCGAGCTCTGGGCCTCCTACGAGCAGTACTTC; CDR3aa: CASSELWASYEQYF
v_gene: TRBV11-2; abundance: NA; d_gene: TRBD1; j_gene: TRBJ1-3; CDR3nt: TGTGCCAGCAGCCGAGTGACAGGGGAGGCTGGAAACACCATATATTTT; CDR3aa: CASSRVTGEAGNTIYF
v_gene: TRBV4-2; abundance: NA; d_gene: TRBD2; j_gene: TRBJ2-1; CDR3nt: TGTGCCAGCAGCCAAGATGCACTAGCGGGGGGCATCAATGAGCAGTTCTTC; CDR3aa: CASSQDALAGGINEQFF
v_gene: TRBV18; abundance: NA; d_gene: NA; j_gene: TRBJ2-2; CDR3nt: TGTGCCAGCTCACCATCCCCGGGGGGCCGGGAGCTGTTTTTT; CDR3aa: CASSPSPGGRELFF
v_gene: TRBV3-1/TRBV3-2; abundance: few; d_gene: NA; j_gene: TRBJ1-1; CDR3nt: TGTGCCAGCAGCCAACAGGGGAATGCAGCTTTCTTT; CDR3aa: CASSQQGNAAFF
v_gene: TRBV18; abundance: NA; d_gene: NA; j_gene: TRBJ2-1; CDR3nt: TGTGCCAGCTCACCGCGTCTAGCAGACAATGAGCAGTTCTTC; CDR3aa: CASSPRLADNEQFF
v_gene: TRBV28; abundance: once; d_gene: NA; j_gene: TRBJ2-2; CDR3nt: TGTGCCAGCAGCTCCGACACCGGGGAGCTGTTTTTT; CDR3aa: CASSSDTGELFF
v_gene: TRBV5-5; abundance: NA; d_gene: TRBD2; j_gene: TRBJ2-7; CDR3nt: TGTGCCAGCAGCCCGGGACTAGCGGGACCCTACGAGCAGTACTTC; CDR3aa: CASSPGLAGPYEQYF
v_gene: TRBV5-1; abundance: NA; d_gene: TRBD2; j_gene: TRBJ2-7; CDR3nt: TGCGCCAGCAGCTTTGGTACTAGCGGGATGCTCGAGCAGTACTTC; CDR3aa: CASSFGTSGMLEQYF
v_gene: TRBV4-3; abundance: NA; d_gene: NA; j_gene: TRBJ1-1; CDR3nt: TGCGCCAGCAGCCCCAGAGGAGGTCAAGTTCTGAACACTGAAGCTTTCTTT; CDR3aa: CASSPRGGQVLNTEAFF
v_gene: TRBV5-8; abundance: NA; d_gene: TRBD1; j_gene: TRBJ2-5; CDR3nt: TGTGCCAGCAGCTTGGATGGGGCAGGGGGTAAGACCCAGTACTTC; CDR3aa: CASSLDGAGGKTQYF
v_gene: TRBV21-1; abundance: NA; d_gene: NA; j_gene: TRBJ1-5; CDR3nt: TGTGCCAGCAGCAATCTTGCAGGGTGGGGGGAAATTCAGCCCCAGCATTTT; CDR3aa: CASSNLAGWGEIQPQHF
v_gene: TRBV11-3; abundance: NA; d_gene: NA; j_gene: TRBJ1-5; CDR3nt: TGTGCCAGCAGCTTGGCCCCTCCAGGGGTAAGGGGGCAGCCCCAGCATTTT; CDR3aa: CASSLAPPGVRGQPQHF
v_gene: TRBV3-1/TRBV3-2; abundance: NA; d_gene: TRBD2; j_gene: TRBJ2-1; CDR3nt: TGTGCCAGCAGCCCGACTCGCGGGGGGGCTGTGTGGCAGTTCTTC; CDR3aa: CASSPTRGGAVWQFF
v_gene: TRBV5-1; abundance: NA; d_gene: TRBD2; j_gene: TRBJ2-1; CDR3nt: TGCGCCAGCAGCACGGGACTAGCGGGGGGGTCCTACAATGAGCAGTTCTTC; CDR3aa: CASSTGLAGGSYNEQFF
v_gene: TRBV5-4; abundance: NA; d_gene: TRBD1; j_gene: TRBJ1-2; CDR3nt: TGTGCCAGCAGCCTACCTGACAGGGAAACCTATGGCTACACCTTC; CDR3aa: CASSLPDRETYGYTF
v_gene: TRBV11-2; abundance: NA; d_gene: TRBD2; j_gene: TRBJ2-5; CDR3nt: TGTGCCAGCAGCCCGGGACTAGCGGGGTTGGCAGGAGAGACCCAGTACTTC; CDR3aa: CASSPGLAGLAGETQYF